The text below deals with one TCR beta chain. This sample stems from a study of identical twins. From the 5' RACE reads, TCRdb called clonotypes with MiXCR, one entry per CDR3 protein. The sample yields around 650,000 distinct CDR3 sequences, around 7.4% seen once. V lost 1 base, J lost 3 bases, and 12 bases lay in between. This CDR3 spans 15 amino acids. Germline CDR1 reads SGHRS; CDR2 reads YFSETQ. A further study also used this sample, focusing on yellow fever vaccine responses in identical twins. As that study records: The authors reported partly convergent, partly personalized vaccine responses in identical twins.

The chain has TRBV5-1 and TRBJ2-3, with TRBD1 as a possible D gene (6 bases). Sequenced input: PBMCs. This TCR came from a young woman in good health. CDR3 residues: CASSLQQGRTDTQYF. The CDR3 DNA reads TGCGCCAGCAGCTTGCAACAGGGTAGGACAGATACGCAGTATTTT.